This T cell receptor beta chain was identified during a study of human T cells and chemical hapten exposure. The wider study: There were per-sample TCR yield variations, arising mainly from small pooled library volume differences. Broader study findings: TCRs at a frequency above 1 in 1000 stayed unchanged with DPC sensitization.

This clonotype has ten or more counts. Its specificity is not known. Sample time point: healthy volunteer bleed at 6 weeks. Before extraction, the whole blood was not fractionated, and total RNA was taken from it. Individual cDNA molecules in this library carried unique molecular identifiers. Source study methods: Counting gave a median of 95,638 TCRs per sample, with values ranging from about 20,000 to 750,000. Using its own MiXCR run on the RACE reads, TCRdb lists one record per CDR3 protein. The V and J calls and clone size are TCRdb's, not the authors'. The sample includes about 77,000 distinct CDR3 sequences, over 6.5% of them seen just once. The origin of this receptor is a female donor in good health. Some clones in this sample may be carry-over from other donors' samples. The specimen was whole blood.

The CDR3 here is CASSLGSGPLAGGRTDTQYF. CDR3 in DNA: TGTGCCAGCAGCTTAGGATCCGGACCCCTAGCGGGGGGTCGCACAGATACGCAGTATTTT. The chain joins TRBV7-9 to TRBJ2-3, with 11 bases identical to TRBD2. The V gene end was trimmed by 1 base and the J gene end by 1 base; junction bases not matched to a gene: 13. Germline V gene sequence: CDR1 SEHNR, CDR2 FQNEAQ (reference sequence). The CDR3 loop spans 20 amino acids. Full variable domain (remainder filled in from reference TRBV7-9 and TRBJ2-3): DTGVSQNPRHKITKRGQNVTFRCDPISEHNRLYWYRQTLGQGPEFLTYFQNEAQLEKSRLLSDRFSAERPKGSFSTLEIQRTEQGDSAMYLCASSLGSGPLAGGRTDTQYFGPGTRLTVL.